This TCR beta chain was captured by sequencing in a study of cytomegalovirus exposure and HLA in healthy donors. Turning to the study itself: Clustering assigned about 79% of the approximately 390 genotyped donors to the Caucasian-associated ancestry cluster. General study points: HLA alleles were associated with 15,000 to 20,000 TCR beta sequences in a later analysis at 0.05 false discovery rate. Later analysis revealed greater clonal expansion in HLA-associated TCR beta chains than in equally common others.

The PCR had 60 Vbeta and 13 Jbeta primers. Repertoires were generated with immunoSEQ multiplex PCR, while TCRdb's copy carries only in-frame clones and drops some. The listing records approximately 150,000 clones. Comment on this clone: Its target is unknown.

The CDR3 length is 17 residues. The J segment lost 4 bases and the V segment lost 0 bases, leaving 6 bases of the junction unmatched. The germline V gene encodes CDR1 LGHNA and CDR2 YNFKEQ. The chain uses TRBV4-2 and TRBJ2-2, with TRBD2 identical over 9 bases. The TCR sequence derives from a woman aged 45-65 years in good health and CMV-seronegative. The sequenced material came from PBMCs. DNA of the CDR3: TGTGCCAGCAGCCAAGAAGGGCGGGAGGGCCGCACCGGGGAGCTGTTTTTT. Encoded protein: CASSQEGREGRTGELFF.